This is a list of T cell receptor beta chains from one sample in a study of shared clonotypes between healthy human individuals. Only in-frame clones appear in the TCRdb table, and some are missing; sequencing was by immunoSEQ multiplex PCR. The sample records roughly 2 million clones, approximately 95% being singletons. Sequencing was performed on naive CD4+ T cells sorted from blood. The receptors derive from a man aged 18 to 29 in good health. Each CDR3 is given with its conserved first and last residue. A D gene is named only where the DNA matches it firmly. Clone size is not always given. Where it is, it says once, few, many or a class for expanded clones.

>NA|NA|TRBJ2-7|TRBV4-2
CASSQDPAGEQYF
TGTGCCAGCAGCCAAGATCCCGCGGGCGAGCAGTACTTC
>NA|NA|TRBJ2-2|TRBV5-1
CASSLADTGELFF
TGCGCCAGCAGCTTGGCAGACACCGGGGAGCTGTTTTTT
>NA|NA|TRBJ2-7|TRBV28
CASTSGGAPRDEQYF
TGTGCCAGCACCTCAGGAGGGGCTCCCAGGGACGAGCAGTACTTC
>NA|NA|TRBJ1-2|TRBV19
CASRDAGGAGGYTF
TGTGCCAGTAGGGACGCGGGGGGCGCAGGAGGCTACACCTTC
>NA|TRBD2|TRBJ2-1|TRBV5-1
CASSFRGEYSEQFF
TGCGCCAGCAGCTTCCGGGGGGAGTACAGTGAGCAGTTCTTC
>NA|NA|TRBJ1-6|TRBV7-9
CASSLMGDNSPLHF
TGTGCCAGCAGCTTGATGGGGGATAATTCACCCCTCCACTTT
>few|NA|TRBJ1-2|TRBV15
CATSRSKGEGYTF
TGTGCCACCAGCAGATCCAAAGGGGAAGGCTACACCTTC
>NA|TRBD1|TRBJ1-1|TRBV30
CALEIQGFKWSTEAFF
TGTGCCTTAGAGATACAGGGGTTTAAGTGGAGCACTGAAGCTTTCTTT
>NA|TRBD1|TRBJ2-7|TRBV7-9
CASSSHPTGVEQYF
TGTGCCAGCAGCTCACACCCAACAGGGGTCGAGCAGTACTTC
>NA|NA|TRBJ2-7|TRBV10-2
CASKEQIWYEQYF
TGCGCCAGCAAGGAGCAGATTTGGTACGAGCAGTACTTC
>NA|NA|TRBJ1-1|TRBV5-5
CASSWTVNTEAFF
TGTGCCAGCAGCTGGACAGTGAACACTGAAGCTTTCTTT